This entry concerns a single T cell receptor beta chain. Its antigen remains unknown. The time point denotes: cycle 4 day 1 (C4D1), after 5 to 7 weeks of nivolumab. There was relapse after autologous stem cell transplantation in every patient, and there was variation in brentuximab vedotin exposure. Thawed PBMCs yielded CD4+ T cells through magnetic negative selection. The data were obtained in a study of PD-1 blockade in classical Hodgkin lymphoma. Clones were sequenced by immunoSEQ multiplex PCR, and TCRdb holds only the in-frame ones, with some missing. The sample has around 13,000 clones; roughly 86% are singletons. Overall study findings and caveats: TCR diversity rose significantly by C4D1 in CD4+ but not CD8+ cells. The drivers behind the repertoire differences, possibly disease activity or prior therapy, remain undefined. Before treatment, complete responders showed about the same diversity as newly diagnosed patients. When set against healthy donors, newly diagnosed patients were reported to show lower baseline TCR diversity.

Germline values: CDR1 SGDLS, CDR2 YYNGEE. The trim removed 2 bases at V and 0 bases at J, leaving 2 bases unmatched. The CDR3 consists of 15 residues. The chain is built from TRBV9 and TRBJ2-3; TRBD2 matches at 8 bases. This TCR was sampled from a human donor with classical Hodgkin lymphoma. The sample here was CD4+ T cells from blood, taken before the fourth cycle of nivolumab. The CDR3 bases are TGTGCCAGCAGCGTTAGCGGGAAAAGCACAGATACGCAGTATTTT. Protein product: CASSVSGKSTDTQYF. The whole variable domain, filled in from reference TRBV9 and TRBJ2-3, reads DSGVTQTPKHLITATGQRVTLRCSPRSGDLSVYWYQQSLDQGLQFLIQYYNGEERAKGNILERFSAQQFPDLHSELNLSSLELGDSALYFCASSVSGKSTDTQYFGPGTRLTVL.